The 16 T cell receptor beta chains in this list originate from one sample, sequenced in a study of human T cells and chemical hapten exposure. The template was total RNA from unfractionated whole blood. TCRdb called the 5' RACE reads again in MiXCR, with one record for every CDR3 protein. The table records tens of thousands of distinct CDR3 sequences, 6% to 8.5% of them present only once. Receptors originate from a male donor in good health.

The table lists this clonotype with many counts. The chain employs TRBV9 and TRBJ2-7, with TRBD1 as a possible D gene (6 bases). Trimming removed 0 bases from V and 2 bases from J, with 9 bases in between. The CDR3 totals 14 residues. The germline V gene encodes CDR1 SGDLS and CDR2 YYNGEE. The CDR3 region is CASSVGTGPYEQYF. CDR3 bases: TGTGCCAGCAGCGTAGGCACAGGGCCCTACGAGCAGTACTTC.

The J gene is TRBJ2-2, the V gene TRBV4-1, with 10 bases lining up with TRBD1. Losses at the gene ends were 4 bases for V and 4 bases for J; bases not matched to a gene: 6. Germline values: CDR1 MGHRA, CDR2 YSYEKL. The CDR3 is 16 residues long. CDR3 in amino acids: CASSRGGQGSTGELFF. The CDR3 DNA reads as TGCGCCAGCAGCCGAGGGGGACAGGGGAGCACCGGGGAGCTGTTTTTT.

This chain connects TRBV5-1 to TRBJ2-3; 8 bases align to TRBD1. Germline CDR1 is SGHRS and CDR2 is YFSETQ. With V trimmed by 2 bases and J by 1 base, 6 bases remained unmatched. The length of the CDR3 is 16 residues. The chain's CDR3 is CASSFPTGDGTDTQYF. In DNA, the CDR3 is TGCGCCAGCAGCTTCCCGACAGGGGACGGCACAGATACGCAGTATTTT.

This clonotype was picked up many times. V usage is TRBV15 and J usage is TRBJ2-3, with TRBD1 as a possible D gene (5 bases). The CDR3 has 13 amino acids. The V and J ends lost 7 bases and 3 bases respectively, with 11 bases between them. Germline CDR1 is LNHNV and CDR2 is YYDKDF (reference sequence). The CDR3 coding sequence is TGTGCCACCAAGGGGATTGGGACAGATACGCAGTATTTT. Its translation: CATKGIGTDTQYF.

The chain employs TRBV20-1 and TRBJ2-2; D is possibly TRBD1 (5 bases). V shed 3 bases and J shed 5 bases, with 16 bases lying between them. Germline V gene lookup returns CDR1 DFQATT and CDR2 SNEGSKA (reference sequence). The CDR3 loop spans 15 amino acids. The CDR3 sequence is CSARGPTQGTGELFF. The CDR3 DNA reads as TGCAGTGCTAGGGGCCCAACCCAGGGAACCGGGGAGCTGTTTTTT.

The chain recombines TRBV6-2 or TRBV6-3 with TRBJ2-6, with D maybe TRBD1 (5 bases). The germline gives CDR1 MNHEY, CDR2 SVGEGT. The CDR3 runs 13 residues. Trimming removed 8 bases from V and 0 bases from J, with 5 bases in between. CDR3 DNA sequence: TGTGCCAGCGGGGCCTCTGGGGCCAACGTCCTGACTTTC. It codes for CASGASGANVLTF.

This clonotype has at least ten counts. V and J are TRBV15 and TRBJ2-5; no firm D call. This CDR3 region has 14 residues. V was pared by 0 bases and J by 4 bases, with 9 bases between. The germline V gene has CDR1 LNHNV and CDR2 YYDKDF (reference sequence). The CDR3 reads CATSRDNGLETQYF. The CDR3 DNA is TGTGCCACCAGCAGAGATAACGGATTAGAGACCCAGTACTTC.

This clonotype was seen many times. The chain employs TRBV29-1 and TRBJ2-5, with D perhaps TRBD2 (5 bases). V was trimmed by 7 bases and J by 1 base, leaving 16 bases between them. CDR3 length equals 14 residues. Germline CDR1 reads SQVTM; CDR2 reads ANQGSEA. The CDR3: CSGRRSTAQETQYF. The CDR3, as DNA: TGCAGCGGGAGGCGGTCCACAGCCCAAGAGACCCAGTACTTC.

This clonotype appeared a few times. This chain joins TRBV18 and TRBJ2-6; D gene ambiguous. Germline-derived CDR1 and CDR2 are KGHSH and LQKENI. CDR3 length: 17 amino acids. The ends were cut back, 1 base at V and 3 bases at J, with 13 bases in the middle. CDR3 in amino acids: CASSPLDTVGGANVLTF. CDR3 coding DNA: TGTGCCAGCTCACCACTTGACACTGTTGGTGGGGCCAACGTCCTGACTTTC. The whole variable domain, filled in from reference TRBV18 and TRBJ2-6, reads NAGVMQNPRHLVRRRGQEARLRCSPMKGHSHVYWYRQLPEEGLKFMVYLQKENIIDESGMPKERFSAEFPKEGPSILRIQQVVRGDSAAYFCASSPLDTVGGANVLTFGAGSRLTVL.

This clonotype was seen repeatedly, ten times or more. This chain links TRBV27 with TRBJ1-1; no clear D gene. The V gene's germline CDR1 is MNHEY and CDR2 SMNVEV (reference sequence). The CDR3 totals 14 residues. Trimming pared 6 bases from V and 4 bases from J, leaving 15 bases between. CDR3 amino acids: CASRPVDAVTEAFF. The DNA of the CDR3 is TGTGCCAGCAGGCCAGTAGATGCGGTCACTGAAGCTTTCTTT.

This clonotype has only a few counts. The CDR3 nucleotides are TGCGCCAGCAGCCACACGGGGACAGGGATCTACGAGCAGTACTTC. Translated, it gives CASSHTGTGIYEQYF. V is TRBV4-1 and J is TRBJ2-7; TRBD1 matches at 9 bases. Germline CDR1 MGHRA, CDR2 YSYEKL. The CDR3 totals 15 residues. The trim removed 3 bases at V and 3 bases at J, leaving 6 bases unmatched.

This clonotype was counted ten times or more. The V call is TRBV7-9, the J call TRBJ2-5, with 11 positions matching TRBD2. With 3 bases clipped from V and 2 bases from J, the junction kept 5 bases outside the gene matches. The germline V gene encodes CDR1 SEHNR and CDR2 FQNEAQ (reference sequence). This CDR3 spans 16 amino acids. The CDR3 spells CASSFTRLAGQETQYF. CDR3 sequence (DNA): TGTGCCAGCAGCTTCACCAGACTAGCGGGGCAAGAGACCCAGTACTTC.

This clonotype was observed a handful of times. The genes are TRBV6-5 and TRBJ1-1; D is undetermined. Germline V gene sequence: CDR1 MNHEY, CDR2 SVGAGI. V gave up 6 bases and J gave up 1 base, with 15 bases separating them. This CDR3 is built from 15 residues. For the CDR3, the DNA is TGTGCCAGCAGACTACGTCAGGCCACGAACACTGAAGCTTTCTTT. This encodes CASRLRQATNTEAFF.

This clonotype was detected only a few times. For the CDR3, the DNA is TGTGCCAGCAGTACGCAGGGGGCCTACAATCAGCCCCAGCATTTT. It specifies CASSTQGAYNQPQHF. The chain combines TRBV12-3 or TRBV12-4 with TRBJ1-5; TRBD1 aligns across 8 bases. The junction had 6 bases not matched to a gene; V was cut back by 5 bases and J by 3 bases. CDR3 length: 15 residues.

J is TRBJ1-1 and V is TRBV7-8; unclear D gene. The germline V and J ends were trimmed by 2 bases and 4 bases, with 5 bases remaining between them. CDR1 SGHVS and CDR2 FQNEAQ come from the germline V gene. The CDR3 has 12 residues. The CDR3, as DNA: TGTGCCAGCAGCTTAAGACTCACTGAAGCTTTCTTT. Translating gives CASSLRLTEAFF.

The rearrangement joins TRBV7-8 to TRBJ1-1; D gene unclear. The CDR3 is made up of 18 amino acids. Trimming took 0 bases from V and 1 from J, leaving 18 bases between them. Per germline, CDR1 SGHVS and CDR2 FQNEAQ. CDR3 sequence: CASSLAAGGMIWNTEAFF. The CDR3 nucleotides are TGTGCCAGCAGCTTAGCGGCGGGCGGTATGATTTGGAACACTGAAGCTTTCTTT.